This T cell receptor beta chain was captured in a study of cytomegalovirus exposure and HLA in healthy donors. The ends were cut back, 4 bases at V and 1 base at J, with 17 bases in the middle. CDR1 and CDR2 (germline): MGHRA, YSYEKL. The CDR3 loop spans 18 amino acids. The PCR was carried out with 60 Vbeta primers and 13 Jbeta primers. Profiling relied on immunoSEQ multiplex PCR, and the TCRdb table lists in-frame clones only, not all of them. This sample has some 150,000 clones; over 60% occur once, and the top ten carry over 2.5%. This clonotype originated in a woman aged 25 to 39 in good health and CMV-seronegative. The J gene is TRBJ2-6, the V gene TRBV4-1, with D possibly TRBD2 on 6 matching bases. Sequenced input: PBMCs. CDR3 nucleotide sequence: TGCGCCAGCAGCCCTAGGGACTCTATACCTTCTGGGGCCAACGTCCTGACTTTC. It yields the protein CASSPRDSIPSGANVLTF.